This TCR beta chain was sequenced in a study of PD-1 blockade in classical Hodgkin lymphoma. In the case of this clone: Its antigen remains unknown.

General study points: Before treatment, complete responders showed about the same diversity as newly diagnosed patients. Newly diagnosed patients reportedly had lower baseline TCR diversity than healthy donors.

CDR1 is SGHAT, CDR2 FQNNGV, per germline. V shed 4 bases and J shed 6 bases, with 15 bases lying between them. The CDR3 totals 15 residues. Assay used: immunoSEQ multiplex PCR; TCRdb lists only in-frame clones, some missing. The data hold about 94,000 clones, with 89% observed a single time. Every patient was affected by relapse after autologous stem cell transplantation, while exposure to brentuximab vedotin was not uniform. The chain joins TRBV11-2 to TRBJ1-4; no clear D. The material was peripheral blood mononuclear cells (PBMCs), obtained before the second cycle of nivolumab. The receptor was isolated from a human donor with classical Hodgkin lymphoma. The CDR3 loop is CASSSVGEYDEKLFF. In DNA form, the CDR3 reads TGTGCCAGCAGCTCAGTCGGGGAGTATGATGAAAAACTGTTTTTT.